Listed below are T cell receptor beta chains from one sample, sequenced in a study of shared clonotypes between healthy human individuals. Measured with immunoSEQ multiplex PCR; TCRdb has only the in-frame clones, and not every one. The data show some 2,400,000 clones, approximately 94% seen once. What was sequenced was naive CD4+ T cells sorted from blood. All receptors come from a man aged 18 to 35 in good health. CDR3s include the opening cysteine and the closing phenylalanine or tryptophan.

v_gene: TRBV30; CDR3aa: CASQGTQKEQFF
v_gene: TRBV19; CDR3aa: CASSIGSGRASGANVLTF
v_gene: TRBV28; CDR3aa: CASSSVGDSSRYGYTF
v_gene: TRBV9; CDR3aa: CASSVGSAYSGNTIYF
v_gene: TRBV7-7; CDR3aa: CASSLSLGWSNEQFF
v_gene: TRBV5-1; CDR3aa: CASSLASWTGYGGNEQFF
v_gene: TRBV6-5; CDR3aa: CASSYYPGQFYEQYF
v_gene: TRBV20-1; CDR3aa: CSAGWDTQYF
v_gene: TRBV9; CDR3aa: CASSVEGFSYEQYF
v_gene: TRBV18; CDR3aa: CASSPGLDYGYTF
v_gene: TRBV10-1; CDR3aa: CASRDGTGPYEQYF
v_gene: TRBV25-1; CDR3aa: CASSARVKCTEAFF
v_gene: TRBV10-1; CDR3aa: CASSPQGAAGELFF
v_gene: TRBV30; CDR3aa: CAWSVHGTVQETQYF
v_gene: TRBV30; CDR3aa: CAWSVLTSEAFF
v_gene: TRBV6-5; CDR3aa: CASSRGRDQYF
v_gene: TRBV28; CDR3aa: CASSLGTANYGYTF
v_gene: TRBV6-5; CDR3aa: CASRTGLAGGETQYF
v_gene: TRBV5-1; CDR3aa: CASSLEQMTYEQYF
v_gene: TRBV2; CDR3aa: CASSAETANTGELFF